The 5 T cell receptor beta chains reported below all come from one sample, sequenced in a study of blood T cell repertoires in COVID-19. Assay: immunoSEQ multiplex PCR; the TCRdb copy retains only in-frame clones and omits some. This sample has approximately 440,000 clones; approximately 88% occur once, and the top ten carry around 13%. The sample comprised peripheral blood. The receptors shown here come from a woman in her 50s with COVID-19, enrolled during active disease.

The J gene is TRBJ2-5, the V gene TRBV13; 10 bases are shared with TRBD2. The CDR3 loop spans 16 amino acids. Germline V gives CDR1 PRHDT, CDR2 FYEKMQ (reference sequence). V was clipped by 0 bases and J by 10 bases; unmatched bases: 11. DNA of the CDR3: TGTGCCAGCAGCTTAGGGACTAGCGGGTCCCTCTCGGGCCAGTACTTC. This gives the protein CASSLGTSGSLSGQYF.

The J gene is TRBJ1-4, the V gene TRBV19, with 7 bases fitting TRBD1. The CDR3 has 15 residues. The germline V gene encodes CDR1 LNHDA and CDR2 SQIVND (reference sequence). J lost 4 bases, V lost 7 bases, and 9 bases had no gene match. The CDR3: CASTRTGVFNEKLFF. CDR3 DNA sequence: TGTGCCAGTACCCGAACAGGGGTGTTTAATGAAAAACTGTTTTTT.

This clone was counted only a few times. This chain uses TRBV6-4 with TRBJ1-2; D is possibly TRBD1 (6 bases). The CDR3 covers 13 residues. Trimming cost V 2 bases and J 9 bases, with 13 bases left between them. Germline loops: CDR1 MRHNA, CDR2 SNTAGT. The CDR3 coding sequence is TGTGCCAGCAGTGACGCCACAGGGTATCGCTACACCTTC. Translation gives CASSDATGYRYTF.

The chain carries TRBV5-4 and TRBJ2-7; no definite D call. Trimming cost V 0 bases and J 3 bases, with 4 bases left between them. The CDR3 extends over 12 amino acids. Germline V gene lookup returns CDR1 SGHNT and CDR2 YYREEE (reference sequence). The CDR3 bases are TGTGCCAGCAGCTTGGCCCACTACGAGCAGTACTTC. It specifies CASSLAHYEQYF.

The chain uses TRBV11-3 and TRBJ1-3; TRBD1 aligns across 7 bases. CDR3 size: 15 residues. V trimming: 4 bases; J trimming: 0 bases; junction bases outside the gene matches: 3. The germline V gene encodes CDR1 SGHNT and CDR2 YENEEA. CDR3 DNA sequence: TGTGCCAGCAGCTCTACAGGGGTCTCTGGAAACACCATATATTTT. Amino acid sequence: CASSSTGVSGNTIYF.